Reported below is one TCR beta chain. The antigen remains undetermined. The authors reverse transcribed roughly 0.5 to 1 ug RNA with random hexamers. TCRdb recomputed calls from the immunoSEQ multiplex PCR reads with MiXCR, one row per CDR3 protein. The sample lists approximately 120,000 distinct CDR3 sequences; around 94% were seen once. The sample originates from a study of CD8 T cells in Susac syndrome. Whole-study findings and limits: The study recognized that its TCR sequencing and HLA analysis covered a relatively small number of individuals.

The germline CDR1 and CDR2 sequences are DFQATT and SNEGSKA (reference sequence). V gave up 1 base and J gave up 0 bases, with 4 bases separating them. The CDR3 is 13 residues long. This receptor was obtained from a human donor in good health. What was sequenced was CD4+ T cells from PBMCs. The gene calls are TRBV20-1 and TRBJ1-5, with no clear D. The DNA for the CDR3 is TGCAGTGCTAGAGCCAGTAGCAATCAGCCCCAGCATTTT. Its translation: CSARASSNQPQHF.